One and the same sample provided the 17 T cell receptor beta chains below, sequenced in a study of shared clonotypes between healthy human individuals. Only in-frame clones appear in the TCRdb table, and some are missing; sequencing was by immunoSEQ multiplex PCR. The sample has over 2 million clones, 90% to 95% seen once. Input material: naive CD4+ T cells sorted from blood. Subset: CD45RA+ positively selected. These receptors all come from a man younger than 35 in good health.

The chain employs TRBV9 and TRBJ1-2, with no clear D. The CDR3 has 13 residues. Germline CDR1 reads SGDLS; CDR2 reads YYNGEE. The V end was cut by 0 bases, the J end by 8 bases, with 11 bases between. The CDR3, as DNA: TGTGCCAGCAGCGTAGATCTTCTAGGAGGCTACACCTTC. This codes for CASSVDLLGGYTF.

This sequence joins TRBV6-1 and TRBJ2-1, with 10 bases lining up with TRBD2. The CDR3 is 17 amino acids. From germline, CDR1 is MNHNS and CDR2 SASEGT. Trimming at V came to 4 bases and at J to 2 bases, leaving 8 bases not matched to a gene. For the CDR3, the DNA is TGTGCCAGCAGTGTCTCGCGGACTAGCGGTACCTACAATGAGCAGTTCTTC. It is translated as CASSVSRTSGTYNEQFF.

Comment on this clone: Other nucleotide sequences from this sample produce the same CDR3. The chain combines TRBV18 with TRBJ1-5; D unclear. V shed 6 bases and J shed 2 bases, with 5 bases lying between them. CDR3 length equals 12 residues. The V gene's germline CDR1 is KGHSH and CDR2 LQKENI. In nucleotides, the CDR3 is TGTGCCAGCTCCCCCGGCAATCAGCCCCAGCATTTT. Amino acid sequence: CASSPGNQPQHF.

The count of this clone is one. The genes are TRBV7-2 and TRBJ2-7, with TRBD1 matching over 9 bases. The J segment lost 2 bases and the V segment lost 2 bases, leaving 7 bases of the junction unmatched. CDR3 length equals 16 residues. Germline V CDR1 and CDR2: SGHTA, FQGNSA. CDR3 sequence: CASSLYSDRGAYEQYF. CDR3 bases: TGTGCCAGCAGCTTATATTCGGACAGGGGAGCCTACGAGCAGTACTTC.

This clone was observed once. The J gene is TRBJ2-5, the V gene TRBV5-1, with D uncertain. The CDR3 totals 14 residues. Trimming pared 0 bases from V and 2 bases from J, leaving 8 bases between. CDR1 SGHRS and CDR2 YFSETQ come from the germline V gene. The CDR3 DNA reads TGCGCCAGCAGCTTGGCTGCTTCTCAAGAGACCCAGTACTTC. Its protein product is CASSLAASQETQYF.

This sequence joins TRBV28 and TRBJ2-4, with TRBD1 as a possible D gene (6 bases). V gave up 7 bases and J gave up 3 bases, with 13 bases separating them. CDR1 MDHEN and CDR2 SYDVKM come from the germline V gene. The CDR3 length is 14 residues. CDR3 nucleotides: TGTGCCAGCACCACCGGACAGAGCAAAAACATTCAGTACTTC. As protein: CASTTGQSKNIQYF.

The V gene is TRBV7-6, the J gene TRBJ1-5, with TRBD1 identical over 8 bases. This CDR3 has 15 residues. Germline CDR1 SGHVS, CDR2 FNYEAQ. The trim removed 5 bases at V and 0 bases at J, leaving 3 bases unmatched. CDR3: CASSPGGTSNQPQHF. The CDR3 DNA is TGTGCCAGCAGCCCAGGGGGCACTAGCAATCAGCCCCAGCATTTT.

The chain joins TRBV11-2 to TRBJ2-1; either TRBD1 or TRBD2 may fit D (5 bases each). The CDR3 covers 16 residues. V lost 1 base, J lost 0 bases, and 10 bases lay in between. CDR1 and CDR2 from the germline V gene are SGHAT and FQNNGV. For the CDR3, the DNA is TGTGCCAGCAGCTTAGTCGGGGCTAGCTCCTACAATGAGCAGTTCTTC. It yields the protein CASSLVGASSYNEQFF.

V gene TRBV6-5 combines with J gene TRBJ1-3; D remains ambiguous. V lost 8 bases, J lost 0 bases, and 8 bases lay in between. The length of the CDR3 is 13 residues. CDR1 and CDR2 from the germline V gene are MNHEY and SVGAGI. The CDR3 loop is CASRWSSGNTIYF. The CDR3 DNA reads TGTGCCAGCCGCTGGAGCTCTGGAAACACCATATATTTT.

Points on this clone: Different DNA sequences within this sample yield the same CDR3. The CDR3 loop reads CSAAEGNTIYF. The DNA for the CDR3 is TGCAGTGCCGCGGAGGGAAACACCATATATTTT. The V gene is TRBV20-1, the J gene TRBJ1-3; D is undetermined. Trimming pared 6 bases from V and 4 bases from J, leaving 7 bases between. From germline, CDR1 is DFQATT and CDR2 SNEGSKA (reference sequence). This CDR3 has 11 residues.

The chain employs TRBV2 and TRBJ2-2, with 14 bases identical to TRBD2. The V and J ends lost 7 bases and 4 bases, in that order; junction bases with no gene match: 5. Germline V gene sequence: CDR1 SNHLY, CDR2 FYNNEI. The CDR3 sequence is 16 residues long. CDR3 bases: TGTGCCAGCAAGGGACTAGCGGGAGCAAGCACCGGGGAGCTGTTTTTT. Translation gives CASKGLAGASTGELFF. The full variable domain, in which reference TRBV2 and TRBJ2-2 provide the parts outside the CDR3, is EPEVTQTPSHQVTQMGQEVILRCVPISNHLYFYWYRQILGQKVEFLVSFYNNEISEKSEIFDDQFSVERPDGSNFTLKIRSTKLEDSAMYFCASKGLAGASTGELFFGEGSRLTVL.

The chain carries TRBV10-3 and TRBJ1-2; TRBD1 is a possible D gene (5 bases). The CDR3 runs 14 residues. V was cut by 8 bases and J by 3 bases, with 16 bases left in between. CDR1 ENHRY and CDR2 SYGVKD come from the germline V gene. The DNA of the CDR3 is TGTGCCATCCGTAGGGAGACAGTTTACTATGGCTACACCTTC. Residues: CAIRRETVYYGYTF.

The chain couples TRBV29-1 to TRBJ2-1, with 11 bases aligning to TRBD2. J lost 8 bases, V lost 4 bases, and 7 bases had no gene match. The CDR3 is made up of 14 amino acids. Germline V gives CDR1 SQVTM, CDR2 ANQGSEA. This chain's CDR3 is CSVAVAGGPYEQFF. The CDR3 region has the DNA TGCAGCGTTGCGGTAGCGGGAGGGCCGTATGAGCAGTTCTTC.

This clone came up once. This chain joins TRBV11-2 and TRBJ1-1; a possible D gene is TRBD1 (5 bases). The CDR3 is made up of 14 amino acids. Trimming cost V 4 bases and J 3 bases, with 12 bases left between them. The germline V gene has CDR1 SGHAT and CDR2 FQNNGV. The CDR3, as DNA: TGTGCCAGCAGCTCCCAAAGGGGAGACACTGAAGCTTTCTTT. Amino acid sequence: CASSSQRGDTEAFF.

The chain has TRBV5-6 and TRBJ2-1; 9 bases are a match to TRBD2. Germline V gene lookup returns CDR1 SGHDT and CDR2 YYEEEE. The CDR3 has 14 amino acids. The junction had 7 bases not matched to a gene; V was cut back by 3 bases and J by 9 bases. The CDR3 protein is CASSSFRREGEQFF. DNA for the CDR3: TGTGCCAGCAGCTCCTTCCGGCGGGAGGGTGAGCAGTTCTTC.

The V gene is TRBV5-8, the J gene TRBJ1-1, with unresolved D. Germline CDR1 reads SGHTS; CDR2 reads YDEGEE. Trimming left V 5 bases short and J 0 bases short, with 17 bases between. The CDR3 length is 16 residues. CDR3 in amino acids: CASSRRRPGLNTEAFF. CDR3 DNA sequence: TGTGCCAGCAGTCGGCGCCGCCCCGGACTGAACACTGAAGCTTTCTTT.

The chain carries TRBV7-9 and TRBJ2-3, with TRBD2 identical over 8 bases. This CDR3 is 14 amino acids long. The germline V gene has CDR1 SEHNR and CDR2 FQNEAQ (reference sequence). V lost 3 bases and J lost 4; bases outside the gene matches: 3. CDR3 amino acids: CASSFSGKADTQYF. CDR3 DNA: TGTGCCAGCAGCTTTAGCGGGAAAGCAGATACGCAGTATTTT.